The 15 T cell receptor beta chains below come from one sample, sequenced in a study of T-cell reconstitution after alpha-beta-depleted transplantation in children. Library preparation (for TCRbeta) was performed with unique molecular identifiers. One entry per CDR3 protein results from TCRdb running MiXCR on the PCR reads. The table includes around 450,000 distinct CDR3 sequences, roughly 10% detected once. The specimen was PBMCs, collected before TCRalphabeta/CD19-depleted stem cell transplant. These receptors were collected from a child aged 2 to 9 with inherited bone marrow failure, due to receive a stem cell transplant.

The chain recombines TRBV9 with TRBJ1-5, with TRBD1 as a possible D gene (6 bases). CDR3 length equals 14 residues. From germline, CDR1 is SGDLS and CDR2 YYNGEE. The ends were cut back, 4 bases at V and 6 bases at J, with 14 bases in the middle. CDR3 protein: CASSTGTGSQPQHF. CDR3 nucleotides: TGTGCCAGCAGCACAGGGACGGGGAGTCAGCCCCAGCATTTT.

This clonotype was counted ten times or more. The V call is TRBV25-1, the J call TRBJ2-3; the D call may be TRBD1 or TRBD2 (6 bases each). Germline V CDR1 and CDR2: MGHDK, SYGVNS. The CDR3 contains 14 residues. Trimming left V 9 bases short and J 1 base short, with 14 bases between. CDR3 protein: CASPHRGGTDTQYF. The CDR3 DNA reads as TGTGCCAGTCCCCATAGGGGGGGCACAGATACGCAGTATTTT.

At least ten counts were recorded for this clonotype. The V gene is TRBV2, the J gene TRBJ2-4; tentatively, D is TRBD2 (6 bases). The CDR3 has 12 residues. V was trimmed by 4 bases and J by 5 bases, leaving 6 bases between them. CDR1 is SNHLY, CDR2 FYNNEI, per germline. The DNA of the CDR3 is TGTGCCAGCAGTGTAGCGGAAAACATTCAGTACTTC. Translating gives CASSVAENIQYF.

The sample holds many counts of this clonotype. CDR3 nucleotides: TGTGCCAGCAGTTTTGGCGTAGCGGAGGAGGGGTACGAGCAGTACTTC. Protein: CASSFGVAEEGYEQYF. This chain connects TRBV28 to TRBJ2-7, with D perhaps TRBD2 (6 bases). This CDR3 spans 16 amino acids. Germline CDR1 MDHEN, CDR2 SYDVKM. Trimming took 3 bases from V and 4 from J, leaving 19 bases between them. The full variable domain, with the rest looked up from reference TRBV28 and TRBJ2-7, is DVKVTQSSRYLVKRTGEKVFLECVQDMDHENMFWYRQDPGLGLRLIYFSYDVKMKEKGDIPEGYSVSREKKERFSLILESASTNQTSMYLCASSFGVAEEGYEQYFGPGTRLTVT.

This clonotype was picked up many times. The chain uses TRBV7-9 and TRBJ1-6; a possible D gene is TRBD1 (6 bases). Germline CDR1 SEHNR, CDR2 FQNEAQ (reference sequence). The CDR3 totals 16 residues. V was shortened by 3 bases and J by 8 bases, with 17 bases between the two germline ends. The CDR3 spells CASSLEGGMTDSPLHF. The DNA for the CDR3 is TGTGCCAGCAGCTTGGAAGGGGGGATGACAGATTCACCCCTCCACTTT.

This clonotype was seen at least ten times. The V and J genes are TRBV28 and TRBJ1-5; D possibly corresponds to TRBD1 (5 bases). Looked up from germline, CDR1 is MDHEN and CDR2 is SYDVKM. The germline V and J ends were trimmed by 3 bases and 6 bases, with 18 bases remaining between them. The CDR3 is 16 amino acids. CDR3 coding DNA: TGTGCCAGCAGTTTGGGGATTGGGGGATTCATTCAGCCCCAGCATTTT. Translation: CASSLGIGGFIQPQHF.

This clonotype appeared many times. The chain joins TRBV28 to TRBJ1-5; maybe TRBD1 (5 bases). The CDR3 is made up of 14 amino acids. Deletions cut 9 bases from V and 0 bases from J, with 12 bases between. Per the germline V gene, CDR1 is MDHEN and CDR2 is SYDVKM. The CDR3 coding sequence is TGTGCCAGGGTCGACAGAAATAGCAATCAGCCCCAGCATTTT. As protein: CARVDRNSNQPQHF.

This clonotype was seen repeatedly, ten times or more. The V call is TRBV4-1, the J call TRBJ2-7; D not resolved. V gave up 5 bases and J gave up 0 bases, with 14 bases separating them. The V gene's germline CDR1 is MGHRA and CDR2 YSYEKL. This CDR3 is built from 15 residues. The CDR3 DNA reads as TGCGCCAGCAGCTATAGGACCCTTAGCTCCTACGAGCAGTACTTC. The encoded protein is CASSYRTLSSYEQYF.

This clonotype was seen ten or more times. The rearrangement joins TRBV7-2 to TRBJ2-3; tentatively, D is TRBD2 (5 bases). The CDR3 has 14 amino acids. CDR1 is SGHTA, CDR2 FQGNSA, per germline. V gave up 5 bases and J gave up 12 bases, with 21 bases separating them. CDR3 region: CASSPTVDAGPQYF. Written as DNA, the CDR3 is TGTGCCAGCAGCCCAACAGTTGACGCGGGTCCCCAGTATTTT.

This clonotype was detected ten times or more. This chain links TRBV29-1 with TRBJ1-1, with D possibly matching TRBD1 (5 bases). The CDR3 consists of 17 residues. CDR1 SQVTM and CDR2 ANQGSEA come from the germline V gene. Between the trimmed V and J ends, which lost 0 bases and 2 bases, there was a span of 19 bases. Here the CDR3 DNA reads TGCAGCGTTGAAGAGGGAAGGGGTTGGGTAGGAAACACTGAAGCTTTCTTT. Translation gives CSVEEGRGWVGNTEAFF.

This clonotype was observed a few times. The chain joins TRBV20-1 to TRBJ2-2; TRBD2 is a possible D gene (6 bases). The germline CDR1 and CDR2 sequences are DFQATT and SNEGSKA (reference sequence). The CDR3 covers 17 residues. Trimming cost V 0 bases and J 6 bases, with 20 bases left between them. In DNA form, the CDR3 reads TGCAGTGCTAGAGACCTAAAAGGTTCGGGAGCGGCCGGGGAGCTGTTTTTT. It encodes CSARDLKGSGAAGELFF.

This clonotype was counted ten times or more. The chain employs TRBV29-1 and TRBJ1-1, with D perhaps TRBD1 (6 bases). CDR1 and CDR2 (germline): SQVTM, ANQGSEA. The CDR3 runs to 14 residues. Trimming stripped 1 base from V and 3 bases from J, with 12 bases between. The chain's CDR3 is CSVEVQGIYTEAFF. CDR3 DNA: TGCAGCGTTGAAGTCCAGGGGATTTACACTGAAGCTTTCTTT.

In its sample, this clonotype was seen a few times. The chain employs TRBV5-4 and TRBJ2-2; TRBD2 agrees at 10 bases. The CDR3 has 15 amino acids. Trimming removed 4 bases from V and 5 bases from J; junction bases left unmatched: 5. The germline gives CDR1 SGHNT, CDR2 YYREEE (reference sequence). In nucleotides, the CDR3 is TGTGCCAGCAGCGGAGCGGGAGGGGGGACCGGGGAGCTGTTTTTT. The encoded protein is CASSGAGGGTGELFF.

The table lists this clonotype with a few counts. CDR3 in DNA: TGCAGTGCCACGCCGTTGGTGGGAGGGCAGGAGACCCAGTACTTC. Protein sequence: CSATPLVGGQETQYF. The chain joins TRBV20-1 to TRBJ2-5, with 7 bases identical to TRBD2. The length of the CDR3 is 15 residues. Losses at the gene ends were 6 bases for V and 5 bases for J; bases not matched to a gene: 15. The V gene's germline CDR1 is DFQATT and CDR2 SNEGSKA (reference sequence).

The V call is TRBV7-2, the J call TRBJ2-1; 10 nucleotides agree with TRBD2. Germline V gene sequence: CDR1 SGHTA, CDR2 FQGNSA. The CDR3 contains 17 residues. V lost 5 bases and J lost 6; bases outside the gene matches: 13. CDR3 coding DNA: TGTGCCAGCAGCCAAGCTAGCGGGAGTAGAGGAGGCAATGAGCAGTTCTTC. Protein product: CASSQASGSRGGNEQFF.